This TCR beta chain was sequenced in a study of T-cell memory formation after mild COVID-19. Study at large: TCR clusters mostly belonged to single donors.

The trim removed 6 bases at V and 7 bases at J, leaving 17 bases unmatched. The CDR3 length is 16 residues. The 5'RACE method, run with constant-segment primers, produced TCR alpha and TCR beta cDNA libraries (carrying sample barcodes and UMIs). Each CDR3 protein is one row after TCRdb ran MiXCR on the 5' RACE reads. The sample has some 210,000 distinct CDR3 sequences, roughly a tenth seen once. V gene TRBV12-3 or TRBV12-4 combines with J gene TRBJ2-7; TRBD1 matches 8 bases. The sequence came from a man aged 18 to 30 who had mild COVID-19 (a few samples of this study predate the infection). Cell type and time point are not known. The material sequenced was PBMCs or a T cell subset sorted from them (not recorded which). CDR3 protein: CASSRPRDRFLGEQYF. The DNA of the CDR3 is TGTGCCAGCAGCCGCCCCCGGGACAGGTTCCTCGGGGAGCAGTACTTC.